The 3 T cell receptor beta chains given below trace back to one sample, sequenced in a study of cytomegalovirus exposure and HLA in healthy donors. With 60 Vbeta and 13 Jbeta primers, the PCR was carried out. This table comes from immunoSEQ multiplex PCR, and its TCRdb copy is limited to in-frame clones, with some not included. The sample carries around 80,000 clones, about three quarters recorded once. The sample taken for sequencing was PBMCs. The origin of the receptors is a man between 35 and 55 years old in good health and CMV-seronegative.

A remark on this clone: One junction end does not reproduce the germline sequence, and a read error may be involved. V and J are TRBV2 and TRBJ2-5; no definite D call. CDR1 and CDR2 from the germline V gene are SNHLY and FYNNEI. CDR3 length: 13 residues. The CDR3 region is CANSADKTGTQYF. CDR3 bases: TGTGCCAACAGTGCCGACAAAACCGGGACCCAGTACTTC.

This chain connects TRBV13 to TRBJ1-2; 7 nucleotides align to TRBD1. Unmatched junction bases numbered 8, after V lost 6 bases and J lost 7 bases. CDR1 is PRHDT, CDR2 FYEKMQ, per germline (reference sequence). The CDR3 covers 13 residues. The DNA of the CDR3 is TGTGCCAGCAGAAGTCGACAGGGCGGTGGCTACACCTTC. Translating gives CASRSRQGGGYTF.

The DNA of the CDR3 is TGCGCCAGCAAAAGCGGGATGTCCTACAATGAGCAGTTCTTC. This gives the protein CASKSGMSYNEQFF. V and J are TRBV5-1 and TRBJ2-1; 7 bases map to TRBD2. The length of the CDR3 is 14 residues. Germline CDR1 reads SGHRS; CDR2 reads YFSETQ. The V and J ends lost 6 bases and 1 base, in that order; junction bases with no gene match: 4.